The clone carrying this T cell receptor (beta chain) was seen only a few times. Each CDR3 protein is one row after TCRdb ran MiXCR on the RT-PCR reads. Found here are 900,000 to 1,000,000 distinct CDR3 sequences, around 17% of them singletons; the top ten hold around 5.5%. This sample is part of a study of patients and donors after allogeneic stem cell transplantation. This CDR3 comprises 19 residues. V shed 0 bases and J shed 0 bases, with 18 bases lying between them. Per the germline V gene, CDR1 is LNHNV and CDR2 is YYDKDF (reference sequence). The material sequenced was blood, either unsorted or a sorted T cell fraction (not recorded which). The origin of this receptor is a human donor who was either an allogeneic HSCT recipient or a stem cell or donor lymphocyte infusion donor (not recorded which). It is not recorded whose cells these are; they may come from a transplant donor. The gene calls are TRBV15 and TRBJ2-1; D is perhaps TRBD2 (6 bases). The CDR3 reads CATSRDQLPSGSSYNEQFF. CDR3 sequence (DNA): TGTGCCACCAGCAGAGATCAACTACCGTCCGGGAGCTCCTACAATGAGCAGTTCTTC.